A selection of T cell receptor beta chains follows, all from one sample in a study of T-cell reconstitution after alpha-beta-depleted transplantation in children. From the PCR reads, TCRdb called clonotypes with MiXCR, one entry per CDR3 protein. This sample has roughly 790,000 distinct CDR3 sequences, with roughly 15% found just once. Sequenced here: PBMCs, mostly from graft donor cells, sampled 360 days after TCRalphabeta/CD19-depleted stem cell transplant. The receptor set was obtained from a male patient under 18 who had a stem cell transplant for acute lymphoblastic leukemia, so the T cells may come from the graft donor. CDR3s include the opening cysteine and the closing phenylalanine or tryptophan. The D gene is left open where the match is weak. Clone size, where shown, is once, few, many, or a class for clones that have expanded.

V gene: TRBV7-9
D gene: TRBD2
clone size: few
J gene: TRBJ2-7
CDR3 protein: CASSFRLAGHYEQYF
CDR3 DNA: TGTGCCAGCAGCTTTCGACTAGCGGGACACTACGAGCAGTACTTC

V gene: TRBV9
D gene: .
clone size: many
J gene: TRBJ1-1
CDR3 protein: CASSVDRGRENTEAFF
CDR3 DNA: TGTGCCAGCAGCGTAGATAGAGGCAGGGAGAACACTGAAGCTTTCTTT

V gene: TRBV7-3
D gene: .
clone size: few
J gene: TRBJ2-6
CDR3 protein: CASSLNVGANVLTF
CDR3 DNA: TGTGCCAGCAGCTTAAATGTTGGGGCCAACGTCCTGACTTTC

V gene: TRBV27
D gene: .
clone size: .
J gene: TRBJ1-2
CDR3 protein: CASSPPGQHGYTF
CDR3 DNA: TGTGCCAGCAGTCCCCCTGGACAGCATGGCTACACCTTC

V gene: TRBV9
D gene: TRBD1
clone size: .
J gene: TRBJ2-7
CDR3 protein: CASSARTGQGRQYF
CDR3 DNA: TGTGCCAGCAGCGCCCGCACAGGACAGGGCAGGCAGTACTTC

V gene: TRBV25-1
D gene: .
clone size: .
J gene: TRBJ1-2
CDR3 protein: CASSELGGRIYGYTF
CDR3 DNA: TGTGCCAGCAGTGAATTGGGGGGGCGGATCTATGGCTACACCTTC

V gene: TRBV19
D gene: TRBD2
clone size: .
J gene: TRBJ2-7
CDR3 protein: CASSPPLAGVRREQYF
CDR3 DNA: TGTGCCAGTAGTCCTCCCTTAGCGGGAGTGAGGCGCGAGCAGTACTTC

V gene: TRBV20-1
D gene: TRBD2
clone size: many
J gene: TRBJ2-1
CDR3 protein: CSAGLAVEQFF
CDR3 DNA: TGCAGTGCCGGACTAGCCGTTGAGCAGTTCTTC

V gene: TRBV5-4
D gene: .
clone size: few
J gene: TRBJ1-1
CDR3 protein: CASTSIEGVNTEAFF
CDR3 DNA: TGTGCCAGCACCTCGATCGAAGGGGTGAACACTGAAGCTTTCTTT

V gene: TRBV12-3/TRBV12-4
D gene: .
clone size: many
J gene: TRBJ2-6
CDR3 protein: CASSFWSGANVLTF
CDR3 DNA: TGTGCCAGCAGTTTTTGGTCTGGGGCCAACGTCCTGACTTTC

V gene: TRBV20-1
D gene: .
clone size: few
J gene: TRBJ1-5
CDR3 protein: CSARGTTRSNQPQHF
CDR3 DNA: TGCAGTGCTAGAGGGACCACCCGTAGCAATCAGCCCCAGCATTTT

V gene: TRBV2
D gene: TRBD2
clone size: many
J gene: TRBJ2-1
CDR3 protein: CASALAGVINEQFF
CDR3 DNA: TGTGCCAGCGCACTAGCGGGAGTTATCAATGAGCAGTTCTTC

V gene: TRBV29-1
D gene: TRBD1
clone size: many
J gene: TRBJ2-5
CDR3 protein: CSVEDWTGKETQYF
CDR3 DNA: TGCAGCGTTGAAGACTGGACAGGGAAAGAGACCCAGTACTTC

V gene: TRBV18
D gene: .
clone size: few
J gene: TRBJ1-1
CDR3 protein: CASSPLGGDRDTEAFF
CDR3 DNA: TGTGCCAGCTCACCTTTGGGGGGCGACCGAGACACTGAAGCTTTCTTT

V gene: TRBV12-3/TRBV12-4
D gene: .
clone size: .
J gene: TRBJ2-1
CDR3 protein: CASSGGLSSYNEQFF
CDR3 DNA: TGTGCCAGCAGCGGAGGTCTTAGCTCCTACAATGAGCAGTTCTTC

V gene: TRBV20-1
D gene: TRBD2
clone size: .
J gene: TRBJ2-7
CDR3 protein: CSASRTSGPYEQYF
CDR3 DNA: TGCAGTGCTAGTCGGACTAGCGGGCCCTACGAGCAGTACTTC